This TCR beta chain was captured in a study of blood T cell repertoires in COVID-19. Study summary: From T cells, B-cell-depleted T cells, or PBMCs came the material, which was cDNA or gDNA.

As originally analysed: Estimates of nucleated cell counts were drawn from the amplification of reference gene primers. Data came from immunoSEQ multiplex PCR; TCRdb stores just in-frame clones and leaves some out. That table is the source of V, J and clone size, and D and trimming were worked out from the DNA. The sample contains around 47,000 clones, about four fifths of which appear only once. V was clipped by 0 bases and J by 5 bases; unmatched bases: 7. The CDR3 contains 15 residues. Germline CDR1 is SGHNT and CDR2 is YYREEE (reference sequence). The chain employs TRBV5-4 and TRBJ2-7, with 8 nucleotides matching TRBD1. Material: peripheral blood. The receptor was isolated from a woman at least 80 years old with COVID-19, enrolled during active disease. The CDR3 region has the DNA TGTGCCAGCAGCTTGGGTTGGACAGGGTCAGACGAGCAGTACTTC. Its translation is CASSLGWTGSDEQYF.